Below are 13 T cell receptor beta chains sequenced from a single sample in a study of OX40 agonist ivuxolimab in advanced cancers. TCRdb's table, derived via immunoSEQ multiplex PCR, lists solely in-frame clones and lacks some. Of about 46,000 clones detected, about 90% appear once; the ten largest clones hold approximately 53%. The specimen comprised CD4+ or CD8+ T cells sorted from blood, sampled in a trial of the OX40 agonist ivuxolimab. These TCRs come from an adult with an advanced solid tumor such as melanoma, head and neck, liver or kidney cancer.

The genes are TRBV5-1 and TRBJ2-5; tentatively, D is TRBD1 (6 bases). The CDR3 is 15 amino acids. Trimming removed 4 bases from V and 1 base from J, with 14 bases in between. Germline CDR1 is SGHRS and CDR2 is YFSETQ. The CDR3 loop is CASSGRGESQETQYF. CDR3 nucleotide sequence: TGCGCCAGCAGCGGCAGGGGAGAGTCCCAAGAGACCCAGTACTTC.

The chain has TRBV5-4 and TRBJ2-3, with 8 bases lining up with TRBD1. Trimming at V came to 4 bases and at J to 1 base, leaving 5 bases not matched to a gene. The germline gives CDR1 SGHNT, CDR2 YYREEE (reference sequence). The CDR3 has 15 amino acids. CDR3: CASSATGAGTDTQYF. The DNA of the CDR3 is TGTGCCAGCAGCGCGACAGGGGCTGGCACAGATACGCAGTATTTT.

J is TRBJ1-1 and V is TRBV27; perhaps TRBD1 as D (5 bases). The germline V gene encodes CDR1 MNHEY and CDR2 SMNVEV (reference sequence). V was cut by 1 base and J by 1 base, with 7 bases left in between. The length of the CDR3 is 14 residues. CDR3 sequence: CASSLLGGNTEAFF. The CDR3 nucleotides are TGTGCCAGCAGTTTATTGGGGGGGAACACTGAAGCTTTCTTT.

This clone was observed a few times. The V and J genes are TRBV9 and TRBJ1-4; tentatively, D is TRBD1 (5 bases). This CDR3 is built from 15 residues. CDR1 is SGDLS, CDR2 YYNGEE, per germline. V was cut by 2 bases and J by 5 bases, with 13 bases left in between. The CDR3 loop reads CASSVQDTVNEKLFF. The DNA for the CDR3 is TGTGCCAGCAGCGTCCAGGACACCGTAAATGAAAAACTGTTTTTT. Supplemented by reference TRBV9 and TRBJ1-4, the full variable domain reads DSGVTQTPKHLITATGQRVTLRCSPRSGDLSVYWYQQSLDQGLQFLIQYYNGEERAKGNILERFSAQQFPDLHSELNLSSLELGDSALYFCASSVQDTVNEKLFFGSGTQLSVL.

V usage is TRBV11-1 and J usage is TRBJ2-7, with 9 bases matching TRBD1. V was clipped by 4 bases and J by 2 bases; unmatched bases: 6. The V gene's germline CDR1 is SGHAT and CDR2 FQDESV (reference sequence). The CDR3 spans 15 residues. The DNA of the CDR3 is TGTGCCAGCAGCTCGCCGGGACAGGGCACCTACGAGCAGTACTTC. Encoded protein: CASSSPGQGTYEQYF. Filled out from reference TRBV11-1 and TRBJ2-7, the complete variable domain reads EAEVAQSPRYKITEKSQAVAFWCDPISGHATLYWYRQILGQGPELLVQFQDESVVDDSQLPKDRFSAERLKGVDSTLKIQPAELGDSAMYLCASSSPGQGTYEQYFGPGTRLTVT.

The rearrangement uses TRBV28 and TRBJ2-1; D uncertain. CDR3 size: 13 residues. CDR1 and CDR2 (germline): MDHEN, SYDVKM. Trimming removed 2 bases at V and 4 bases at J, with 6 bases between. The CDR3 region is CASSLPIYNEQFF. The CDR3 nucleotides are TGTGCCAGCAGTTTACCGATTTACAATGAGCAGTTCTTC.

The chain couples TRBV19 to TRBJ1-6; the D is unclear. The CDR3 has 15 residues. Germline loops: CDR1 LNHDA, CDR2 SQIVND (reference sequence). V was pared by 4 bases and J by 7 bases, with 14 bases between. The CDR3 DNA reads as TGTGCCAGTAGTACCTGGACCTATTCCAATTCACCCCTCCACTTT. Translation: CASSTWTYSNSPLHF. Full variable domain (remainder filled in from reference TRBV19 and TRBJ1-6): DGGITQSPKYLFRKEGQNVTLSCEQNLNHDAMYWYRQDPGQGLRLIYYSQIVNDFQKGDIAEGYSVSREKKESFPLTVTSAQKNPTAFYLCASSTWTYSNSPLHFGNGTRLTVT.

This clone showed up just a few times. The chain combines TRBV7-9 with TRBJ2-3; D perhaps matches TRBD2 (5 bases). V was clipped by 4 bases and J by 3 bases, with 17 bases between them. Germline values: CDR1 SEHNR, CDR2 FQNEAQ (reference sequence). This CDR3 comprises 16 residues. The CDR3 DNA reads as TGTGCCAGCAGCTCTCTGGGTAGGGAGACAACAGATACGCAGTATTTT. Translated: CASSSLGRETTDTQYF.

V is TRBV27 and J is TRBJ2-3; D possibly matches TRBD1 or TRBD2 (6 bases each). The CDR3 is 15 amino acids. V dropped 0 bases and J dropped 7 bases, with 14 bases sitting between them. Germline V gene lookup returns CDR1 MNHEY and CDR2 SMNVEV (reference sequence). The CDR3 DNA follows: TGTGCCAGCAGTTTATCGGGGGGCTTCCTCAATACGCAGTATTTT. Translating it yields CASSLSGGFLNTQYF.

In this sample, this clone turned up once. V usage is TRBV5-1 and J usage is TRBJ1-4, with D tentatively TRBD1 (6 bases). V was clipped by 4 bases and J by 2 bases, with 12 bases between them. The CDR3 extends over 15 amino acids. Germline CDR1 is SGHRS and CDR2 is YFSETQ. The CDR3 spells CASSVEGVTNEKLFF. The CDR3 region has the DNA TGCGCCAGCAGCGTCGAGGGGGTTACTAATGAAAAACTGTTTTTT. Looking up the rest from reference TRBV5-1 and TRBJ1-4 gives the full variable domain: KAGVTQTPRYLIKTRGQQVTLSCSPISGHRSVSWYQQTPGQGLQFLFEYFSETQRNKGNFPGRFSGRQFSNSRSEMNVSTLELGDSALYLCASSVEGVTNEKLFFGSGTQLSVL.

The genes are TRBV6-1 and TRBJ2-5; 10 nucleotides match TRBD2. Unmatched junction bases numbered 5, after V lost 6 bases and J lost 1 base. Germline CDR1 and CDR2: MNHNS and SASEGT. This CDR3 is 15 amino acids long. CDR3 residues: CASRAKRGGQETQYF. In DNA form, the CDR3 reads TGTGCCAGCAGAGCCAAGCGGGGGGGCCAAGAGACCCAGTACTTC.

The J gene is TRBJ2-3, the V gene TRBV27; D is undetermined. The CDR3 spans 14 residues. Germline CDR1 and CDR2: MNHEY and SMNVEV (reference sequence). Trimming removed 8 bases at V and 2 bases at J, with 14 bases between. The CDR3 DNA sequence: TGTGCCAGCCGCAAAGCCTTATACACAGATACGCAGTATTTT. This translates into CASRKALYTDTQYF.

J is TRBJ2-7 and V is TRBV6-9; 8 bases match TRBD2. This CDR3 has 17 residues. V lost 4 bases to trimming and J lost 3 bases; unmatched junction nucleotides: 14. Germline assignment: CDR1 MNHGY and CDR2 SVAAGI. The CDR3 is CASSWGVGAGGYYEQYF. CDR3 bases: TGTGCCAGCAGTTGGGGGGTCGGGGCGGGAGGTTACTACGAGCAGTACTTC.